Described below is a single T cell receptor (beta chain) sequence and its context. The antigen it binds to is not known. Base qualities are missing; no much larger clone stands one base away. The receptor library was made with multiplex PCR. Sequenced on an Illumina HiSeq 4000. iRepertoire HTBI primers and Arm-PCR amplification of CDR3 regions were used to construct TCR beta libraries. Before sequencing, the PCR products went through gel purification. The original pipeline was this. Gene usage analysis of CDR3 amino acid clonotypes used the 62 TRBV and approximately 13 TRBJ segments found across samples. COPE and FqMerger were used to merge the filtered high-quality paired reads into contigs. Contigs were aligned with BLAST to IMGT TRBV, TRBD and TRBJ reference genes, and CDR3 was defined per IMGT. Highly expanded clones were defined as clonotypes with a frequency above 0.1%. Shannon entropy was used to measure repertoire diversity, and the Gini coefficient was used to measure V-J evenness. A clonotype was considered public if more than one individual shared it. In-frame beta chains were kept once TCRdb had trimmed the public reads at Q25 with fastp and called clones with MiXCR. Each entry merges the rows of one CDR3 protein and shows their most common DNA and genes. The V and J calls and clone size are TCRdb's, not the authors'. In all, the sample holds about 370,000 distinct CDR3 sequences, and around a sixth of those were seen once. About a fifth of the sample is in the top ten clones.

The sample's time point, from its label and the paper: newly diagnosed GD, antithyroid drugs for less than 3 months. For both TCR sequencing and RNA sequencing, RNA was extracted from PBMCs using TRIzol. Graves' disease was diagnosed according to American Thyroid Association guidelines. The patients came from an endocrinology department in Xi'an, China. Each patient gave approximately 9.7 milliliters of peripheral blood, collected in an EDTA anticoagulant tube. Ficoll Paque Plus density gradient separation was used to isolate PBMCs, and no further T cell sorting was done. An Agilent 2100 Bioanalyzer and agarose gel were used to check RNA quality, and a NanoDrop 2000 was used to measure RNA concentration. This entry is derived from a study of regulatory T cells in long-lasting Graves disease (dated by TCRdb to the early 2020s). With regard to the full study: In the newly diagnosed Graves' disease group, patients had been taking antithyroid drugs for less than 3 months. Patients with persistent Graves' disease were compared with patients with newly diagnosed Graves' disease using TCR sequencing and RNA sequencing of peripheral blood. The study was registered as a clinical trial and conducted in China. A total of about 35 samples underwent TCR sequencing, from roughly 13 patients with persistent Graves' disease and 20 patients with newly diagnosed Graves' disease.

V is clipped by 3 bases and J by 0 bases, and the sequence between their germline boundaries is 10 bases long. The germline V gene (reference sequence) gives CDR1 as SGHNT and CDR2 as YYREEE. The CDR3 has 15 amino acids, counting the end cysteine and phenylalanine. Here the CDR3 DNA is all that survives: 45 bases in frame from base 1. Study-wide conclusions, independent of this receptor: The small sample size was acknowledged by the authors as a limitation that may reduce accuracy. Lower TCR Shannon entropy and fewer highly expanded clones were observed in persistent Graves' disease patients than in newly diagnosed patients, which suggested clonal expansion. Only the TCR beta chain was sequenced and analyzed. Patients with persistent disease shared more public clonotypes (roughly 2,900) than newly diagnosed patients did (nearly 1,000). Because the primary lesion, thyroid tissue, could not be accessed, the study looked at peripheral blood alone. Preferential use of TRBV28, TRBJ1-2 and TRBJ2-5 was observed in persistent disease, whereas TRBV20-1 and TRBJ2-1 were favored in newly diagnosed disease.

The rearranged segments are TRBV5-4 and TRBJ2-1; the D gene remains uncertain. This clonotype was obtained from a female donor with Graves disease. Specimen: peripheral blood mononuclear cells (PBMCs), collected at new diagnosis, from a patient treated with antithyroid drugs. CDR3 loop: CASSSPTSSYNEQFF. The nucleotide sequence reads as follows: TGTGCCAGCAGCTCCCCCACAAGCTCCTACAATGAGCAGTTCTTC.